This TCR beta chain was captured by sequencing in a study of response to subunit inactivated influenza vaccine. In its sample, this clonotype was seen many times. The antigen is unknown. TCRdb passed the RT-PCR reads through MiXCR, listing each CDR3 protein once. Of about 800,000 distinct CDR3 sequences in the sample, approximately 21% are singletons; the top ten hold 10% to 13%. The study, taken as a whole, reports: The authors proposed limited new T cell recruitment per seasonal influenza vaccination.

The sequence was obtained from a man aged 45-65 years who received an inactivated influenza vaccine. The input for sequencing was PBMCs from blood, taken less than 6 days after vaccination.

Here the CDR3 reads CASSLISWGEGNEQFF. CDR3 nucleotides: TGTGCCAGCAGTTTAATCTCGTGGGGGGAGGGCAATGAGCAGTTCTTC. The chain employs TRBV12-3 or TRBV12-4 and TRBJ2-1, with 7 bases lining up with TRBD2. The CDR3 has 16 amino acids. V shed 2 bases and J 6 bases; nucleotides not matched to a gene: 10.